This T cell receptor (beta chain) derives from a study of blood T cells in healthy people across ages (dated by TCRdb to about 2015). In the study overall: Template switching captured roughly one uniquely barcoded TCR beta cDNA molecule per two T cells in model experiments. Using deep sequencing normalized with unique cDNA molecular identifiers, the study measured how TCR beta repertoire diversity changes with age. The donors were split into four age groups: young (average 16 years), middle-aged (39), aged (about 62) and long-lived (roughly 80). To avoid experimental bias, donors of different ages were spread randomly across the sequencing lanes. Two additional independent replicas of 1 million unique cDNA reads from the same blood draw were analyzed for two donors (one aged 18 to 30 and one aged 80 or older).

Broader findings and caveats from the paper: Because profiling used bulk unsorted PBMCs, naive and antigen-experienced compartments could not be compared conclusively. Observed TCR beta diversity correlated strongly with the percentage of naive T cells measured by flow cytometry. Compared with the aged group, the long-lived group had more naive CD4+ T cells, fewer expanded clones and increased TCR diversity, a pattern suggesting age selection. Estimates of total diversity based on one million sequenced T cells were regarded as lower bounds and as underestimates. The CMV infection status of donors was not known, potentially confounding age-related changes in expanded clonotypes. Observed TCR beta diversity per million T cells fell roughly linearly with age, and a significant reduction was already apparent by age around 40.

For this clonotype: It has no known antigen specificity. There are no base qualities to consult, and no much larger clone falls within one base.

Systemically healthy Caucasian individuals from Russia, some 36 in total and aged about 6 to 100 years, were included as donors. Each donor gave 8 to 10 milliliters of peripheral blood, drawn into EDTA-treated Vacutainer tubes. Ficoll-Paque density-gradient centrifugation was used to isolate PBMCs, with at least 6.5 million obtained per sample. Total RNA, at least 6 micrograms per sample, was extracted from PBMCs with Trizol reagent. For every donor, flow cytometry on a PBMC aliquot measured the percentage of naive CD45RAhigh/CD27high T cells. From cysteine to phenylalanine, the CDR3 is 12 amino acids long. Only the CDR3 part of the read is kept: 36 bases, read in frame from the first base. The germline ends are 10 bases apart after V is trimmed by 4 bases and J by 7 bases. The germline V gene encodes CDR1 MNHEY and CDR2 SVGAGI. Libraries were constructed by 5' RACE. The instrument given in TCRdb is Illumina HiSeq 2500. A second roughly 6 to 12 cycle PCR used a sample-barcoded 5' primer and a J-beta primer mix. A unique molecular identifier was introduced onto each TCR beta cDNA molecule by a template-switch 5' adaptor carrying 12 random nucleotides. Each sample yielded at least 3 million CDR3-containing paired-end reads. All of the RNA was converted into first-strand cDNA using the Mint cDNA synthesis kit, with a TRBC-specific oligonucleotide serving as the primer. After uracil-DNA glycosylase treatment, a first 18-cycle PCR used universal primers M1SS and BC2_uni_R on all cDNA. The original methods were these. For normalization, 1 million high-quality reads, each with a distinct molecular identifier, were randomly selected from each sample. Instead of being binned into consensus sequences, reads that shared molecular identifiers were thrown out. MiTCR, set to a Q25 quality threshold and the strictest error-elimination algorithm, was used for CDR3 identification, clonotype clustering and error correction. A nonparametric unseen species model with Euler transformation was used to estimate lower-bound total TCR beta diversity. TCRdb applied fastp at Q25 and MiXCR to the public reads, then kept only in-frame beta chains. Each record represents a unique CDR3 protein, reported with the most common genes and DNA among its rows. None of the V and J calls come from the authors' own analysis; TCRdb made them. Here the sample has about a million distinct CDR3 sequences; 51% occur a single time. Of the sample, around 21% falls within the top ten clones.

The specimen sequenced was blood. This receptor was identified in a woman aged 55-75 years in good health. Here the chain combines TRBV6-5 and TRBJ2-5; the D gene identity is not certain. The DNA sequence is TGTGCCAGCAGTTCTGCCGGCGGGACCCAGTACTTC. This encodes CASSSAGGTQYF.